Described below is a single T cell receptor beta chain sequence and its context. The target antigen is unknown. The data originate from a study of cytotoxic CD8 clonotypes in ibrutinib-treated CLL. The overall study: Response specimens were obtained following a median treatment duration of around 12 months, with a range of 6 to 36.

The assay was immunoSEQ multiplex PCR, and TCRdb's table has in-frame clones only and misses some. Here the sample spans around 200,000 clones, 75% to 85% being singletons. There are 15 residues in the CDR3. CDR1 is SNHLY and CDR2 is FYNNEI in the germline V gene. V was shortened by 7 bases and J by 0 bases, with 15 bases between the two germline ends. Regarding the study as a whole: Public clonotypes showed up rarely, and on treatment they shrank or held steady.

V and J are TRBV2 and TRBJ1-2; D is ambiguous. The TCR sequence derives from a human donor with chronic lymphocytic leukemia. The source material was PBMCs, sampled after 12 months of ibrutinib treatment. The CDR3 region is CASTKTLDSNYGYTF. The CDR3 DNA reads TGTGCCAGCACTAAGACCCTCGATTCTAACTATGGCTACACCTTC.